This T cell receptor (beta chain) originates from a study of blood T cell repertoires in COVID-19 (dated by TCRdb to 2018 to 2020). Concerning the study at large: The collaborator samples originated in the United States, Italy and Spain and spanned the acute and convalescent phases of COVID-19. Deeply sampled blood TCRbeta repertoires from subjects exposed to, actively infected with, or recovered from COVID-19 were included in the dataset. Where HLA class I and class II types were available, the types were taken from metadata supplied by the sample provider, not from assay-based typing. Samples came from the ongoing ImmuneRACE study (first 160 participants) plus 1,254 subjects from 6 global collaborators. The repertoires were released in a freely available public database meant as a resource for research on the immune response to SARS-CoV-2. The material from the prospective study consisted of cDNA or gDNA derived from T cells, B-cell-depleted T cells, or PBMCs. The sample metadata nearly always contained a de-identified subject ID, COVID-19 status, age in years and sex.

Relative to germline, V is missing 2 bases and J is missing 2 bases, with 1 base of the junction outside any gene match. CDR3 length: 15 amino acids, cysteine to phenylalanine. The sequence is cut down to CDR3 DNA, 45 bases in frame from base 1. From a lookup of the germline V gene, CDR1 and CDR2 are SGHAT and FQNNGV. The paper as a whole reports these results and caveats: How much clinical and demographic metadata was included differed by source and by participant, and the metadata was provided uncurated.

TCRbeta CDR3 regions were amplified from genomic DNA by means of the immunoSEQ Assay, a bias-controlled multiplex PCR. The paper's processing steps were these. The number of nucleated cells in each sample was estimated by amplification of reference gene primers within the assay. Sequence reads were collapsed and filtered to measure the absolute abundance of every unique TCRbeta CDR3 rearrangement. For each sample, productive Simpson clonality was calculated as the square root of Simpson's diversity index over productive rearrangements. In TCRdb, the immuneACCESS table is reduced to in-frame sequences with V and J assigned. These tables do not hold every clone; where another copy was compared, an unresolved V gene accounts for under half, and the others remain unexplained. V, J and clone size derive from that table, while D and trimming were established from the DNA sequence. The sample table lists about 100,000 clones, roughly nine tenths of them with a count of one. Together, the top ten hold roughly 17% of the sample.

Comment on this clone: What antigen it recognizes has not been identified. Per-base quality was not reported, and no clone a single base away is much larger than it.

Collaborating institutions collected whole blood in K2EDTA tubes following their own protocols. For TCRbeta analysis, collaborators shipped samples in one of three forms: frozen whole blood, isolated PBMCs, or DNA extracted from either of those sample types. The rearranged chain carries TRBV11-2 and TRBJ2-2; TRBD2 aligns with 8 central bases. This clonotype was sampled from a man aged 45-65 years with acute or convalescent COVID-19. Sequencing was performed on peripheral blood. Read as DNA, the sequence is TGTGCCAGCAGCTTAACTAGCGGAAACACCGGGGAGCTGTTTTTT. Its translation reads: CASSLTSGNTGELFF. Extended through the reference TRBV11-2 and TRBJ2-2 proteins, this CDR3 yields the full variable domain: EAGVAQSPRYKIIEKRQSVAFWCNPISGHATLYWYQQILGQGPKLLIQFQNNGVVDDSQLPKDRFSAERLKGVDSTLKIQPAKLEDSAVYLCASSLTSGNTGELFFGEGSRLTVL.